Listed here are 5 T cell receptor beta chains from one sample, sequenced in a study of T cells in Graves' hyperthyroidism and ophthalmopathy. The investigators amplified TCR beta CDR3 regions from RNA transcripts. During a first-round RT-PCR of the TCR CDR3, the HTBI primer set was used. TCRdb reprocessed the multiplex PCR reads via MiXCR and lists one record per CDR3 protein. The sample yields about 760,000 distinct CDR3 sequences, under 45% seen once. Material: blood. The origin of the receptors is a woman in her thirties or forties with Graves' hyperthyroidism.

The chain is built from TRBV10-3 and TRBJ1-6; TRBD1 might be the D (5 bases). The germline V and J ends were trimmed by 6 bases and 10 bases, with 16 bases remaining between them. This CDR3 region has 14 residues. Germline-derived CDR1 and CDR2 are ENHRY and SYGVKD. The CDR3 region has the DNA TGTGCCATCAGGCCGGCGGGGGTTTCATCACCCCTCCACTTT. This encodes CAIRPAGVSSPLHF.

In its sample, this clonotype was seen many times. A junction boundary mismatches the germline segment, possibly from a read error. The chain carries TRBV3-1 and TRBJ2-7; 9 bases are shared with TRBD1. Germline CDR1 and CDR2: LGHDT and YNNKEL (reference sequence). This CDR3 region has 11 residues. The CDR3 region has the DNA TGTGCCAGCAGCAGGGGACAGGGTAAAGACTTC. Amino acids: CASSRGQGKDF.

The table lists this clonotype with many counts. The rearrangement joins TRBV6-5 to TRBJ1-1, with a tentative D call TRBD1 (6 bases). Germline lookup yields CDR1 MNHEY and CDR2 SVGAGI. The CDR3 is made up of 13 amino acids. The ends were cut back, 5 bases at V and 8 bases at J, with 15 bases in the middle. This CDR3 reads CASSPLRTAEAFF. The CDR3 region has the DNA TGTGCCAGCAGTCCACTAAGGACAGCAGAAGCTTTCTTT.

V gene TRBV6-5 combines with J gene TRBJ2-7, with 7 bases identical to TRBD1. V shed 7 bases, J shed 2 bases, and the junction held 11 bases outside the gene matches. Per germline, CDR1 MNHEY and CDR2 SVGAGI. The CDR3 runs 15 residues. The chain's CDR3 is CASKSHRGPTYEQYF. CDR3 DNA sequence: TGTGCCAGCAAATCCCACAGGGGCCCAACCTACGAGCAGTACTTC.

The V gene is TRBV2, the J gene TRBJ2-7; 9 bases fit TRBD2. V dropped 5 bases and J dropped 3; count of bases not matched to a gene: 8. The CDR3 totals 15 residues. The germline gives CDR1 SNHLY, CDR2 FYNNEI. The CDR3 coding sequence is TGTGCCAGCAGTTTAAGGGGGACTAGCTTCTACGAGCAGTACTTC. The encoded protein is CASSLRGTSFYEQYF.